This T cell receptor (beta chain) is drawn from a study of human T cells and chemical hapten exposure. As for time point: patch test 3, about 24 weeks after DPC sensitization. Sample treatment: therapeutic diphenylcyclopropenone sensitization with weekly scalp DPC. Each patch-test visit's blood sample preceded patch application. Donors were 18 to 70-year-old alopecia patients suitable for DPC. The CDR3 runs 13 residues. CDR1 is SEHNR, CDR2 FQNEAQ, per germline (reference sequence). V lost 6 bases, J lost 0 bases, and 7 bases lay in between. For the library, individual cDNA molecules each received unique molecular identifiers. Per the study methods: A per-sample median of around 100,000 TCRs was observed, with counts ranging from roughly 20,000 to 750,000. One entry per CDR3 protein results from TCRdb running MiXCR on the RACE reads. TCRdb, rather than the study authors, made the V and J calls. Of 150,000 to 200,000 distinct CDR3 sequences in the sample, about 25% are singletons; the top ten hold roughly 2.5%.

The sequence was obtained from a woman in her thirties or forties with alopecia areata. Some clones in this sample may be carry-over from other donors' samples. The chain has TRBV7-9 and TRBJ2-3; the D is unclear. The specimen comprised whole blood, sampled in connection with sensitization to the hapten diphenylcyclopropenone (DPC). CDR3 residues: CASRETSTDTQYF. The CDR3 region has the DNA TGTGCCAGCAGAGAGACTAGCACAGATACGCAGTATTTT.